These 23 T cell receptor beta chains were sequenced from one sample in a study of blood T cell repertoires in COVID-19. Repertoires were generated with immunoSEQ multiplex PCR, while TCRdb's copy carries only in-frame clones and drops some. In the table there are about 250,000 clones, just under 85% of which are singletons. Sequencing was done on a sample of peripheral blood. The source of these receptors is a man aged 45-60 years with acute or convalescent COVID-19.

The J gene is TRBJ1-4, the V gene TRBV30; maybe TRBD1 (5 bases). The CDR3 runs 11 residues. Deletions cut 3 bases from V and 6 bases from J, with 5 bases between. CDR1 is GTSNPN and CDR2 is SVGIG in the germline V gene (reference sequence). The CDR3 sequence is CAWRGDEKLFF. The CDR3 DNA follows: TGTGCCTGGAGAGGGGATGAAAAACTGTTTTTT.

This clone was detected only once. The CDR3 DNA follows: TGTGCCAGCAGTTTATCGGCGGGGACTCACTACGAGCAGTACTTC. Amino acid sequence: CASSLSAGTHYEQYF. The chain has TRBV27 and TRBJ2-7; possibly TRBD2 for D (6 bases). V was clipped by 0 bases and J by 3 bases, with 12 bases between them. The CDR3 spans 15 residues. CDR1 and CDR2 from the germline V gene are MNHEY and SMNVEV (reference sequence).

This chain uses TRBV11-2 with TRBJ2-2, with D possibly TRBD1 on 6 matching bases. The CDR3 has 17 residues. V was clipped by 6 bases and J by 0 bases, with 17 bases between them. The germline CDR1 and CDR2 sequences are SGHAT and FQNNGV. For the CDR3, the DNA is TGTGCCAGCAGACCACTAATACAGGGCGCGAACACCGGGGAGCTGTTTTTT. Translated: CASRPLIQGANTGELFF.

The V gene is TRBV10-1, the J gene TRBJ2-5; D call uncertain. The CDR3 sequence is 13 residues long. V lost 3 bases, J lost 2 bases, and 7 bases lay in between. The V gene's germline CDR1 is WNHNN and CDR2 SYGVQD (reference sequence). CDR3 region: CASSDNSQETQYF. The CDR3 DNA follows: TGCGCCAGCAGTGATAACAGTCAAGAGACCCAGTACTTC.

The J gene is TRBJ1-5, the V gene TRBV4-1; the D gene is possibly TRBD1 (5 bases). Germline CDR1 MGHRA, CDR2 YSYEKL. The CDR3 has 14 residues. The V end was cut by 3 bases, the J end by 4 bases, with 10 bases between. The CDR3 coding sequence is TGCGCCAGCAGCCAGATAGGACAAAATCAGCCCCAGCATTTT. Amino acids: CASSQIGQNQPQHF.

The CDR3 sequence: CASSMDRQDSPLHF. The CDR3 DNA follows: TGTGCCAGTAGTATGGACAGGCAGGATTCACCCCTCCACTTT. V is TRBV19 and J is TRBJ1-6; 7 bases line up with TRBD1. The ends lost 3 bases at V and 8 bases at J; junction bases unmatched: 4. Per the germline V gene, CDR1 is LNHDA and CDR2 is SQIVND (reference sequence). CDR3 size: 14 residues.

The chain joins TRBV5-4 to TRBJ2-3, with 9 bases fitting TRBD2. The V and J ends lost 0 bases and 0 bases, in that order; junction bases with no gene match: 2. This CDR3 has 16 amino acids. The V gene's germline CDR1 is SGHNT and CDR2 YYREEE (reference sequence). CDR3 loop: CASSLVLAGSTDTQYF. DNA for the CDR3: TGTGCCAGCAGCTTGGTGCTAGCGGGGAGCACAGATACGCAGTATTTT.

Here the CDR3 reads CASSLAGGFGYTF. The DNA of the CDR3 is TGTGCCAGCAGCCTAGCAGGGGGTTTTGGCTACACCTTC. The chain recombines TRBV27 with TRBJ1-2; 7 positions match TRBD1. J gave up 7 bases and V 6 bases, and 8 bases lay outside the gene matches. Per germline, CDR1 MNHEY and CDR2 SMNVEV (reference sequence). The CDR3 sequence is 13 residues long.

This clone was found a few times. The chain uses TRBV6-5 and TRBJ1-3, with a weak D call TRBD1 (5 bases). This CDR3 region has 16 residues. Germline loops: CDR1 MNHEY, CDR2 SVGAGI. V lost 0 bases to trimming and J lost 0 bases, with 9 bases between them. The CDR3 DNA is TGTGCCAGCAGTTACTCGACGGGGGACTCTGGAAACACCATATATTTT. Its translation: CASSYSTGDSGNTIYF.

The chain has TRBV19 and TRBJ2-7; possibly TRBD1 for D (6 bases). The CDR3 runs 16 residues. The germline V and J ends were trimmed by 1 base and 7 bases, with 20 bases remaining between them. Germline V gene sequence: CDR1 LNHDA, CDR2 SQIVND (reference sequence). In DNA, the CDR3 is TGTGCCAGTAGTATAGGAGGGGTACAGGGTTCCCGGGAGCAGTACTTC. This codes for CASSIGGVQGSREQYF.

The chain employs TRBV6-2 or TRBV6-3 and TRBJ1-1; possibly TRBD1 for D (6 bases). Trimming shortened V by 2 bases and J by 5 bases, and 15 bases separated the two germline ends. CDR3 length equals 15 residues. CDR1 is MNHEY, CDR2 SVGEGT, per germline. The CDR3 DNA reads TGTGCCAGCAGTTACGCTTCGAGGGGGAGAACTGAAGCTTTCTTT. It translates to CASSYASRGRTEAFF.

The CDR3 nucleotides are TGTGCCACCAGCAGAGATCCCCCGGCGGGCACCTACACCGGGGAGCTGTTTTTT. The encoded protein is CATSRDPPAGTYTGELFF. This chain uses TRBV15 with TRBJ2-2, with D perhaps TRBD2 (5 bases). Germline lookup yields CDR1 LNHNV and CDR2 YYDKDF (reference sequence). This CDR3 is built from 18 residues. Trimming took 0 bases from V and 3 from J, leaving 17 bases between them. The whole variable domain, remainder taken from reference TRBV15 and TRBJ2-2, is DAMVIQNPRYQVTQFGKPVTLSCSQTLNHNVMYWYQQKSSQAPKLLFHYYDKDFNNEADTPDNFQSRRPNTSFCFLDIRSPGLGDTAMYLCATSRDPPAGTYTGELFFGEGSRLTVL.

The chain is built from TRBV27 and TRBJ2-7; TRBD2 matches 11 bases. Germline CDR1 is MNHEY and CDR2 is SMNVEV (reference sequence). This CDR3 has 15 residues. With V trimmed by 5 bases and J by 0 bases, 3 bases remained unmatched. This CDR3 is CASSPGTSGSYEQYF. CDR3 nucleotide sequence: TGTGCCAGCAGTCCGGGGACTAGCGGCTCCTACGAGCAGTACTTC.

This clone was counted a single time. The chain has TRBV24-1 and TRBJ1-2; the D gene is possibly TRBD1 (6 bases). CDR3 size: 14 residues. Germline V gene data show CDR1 as KGHDR and CDR2 as SFDVKD. The germline V and J ends were trimmed by 5 bases and 4 bases, with 13 bases remaining between them. The chain's CDR3 is CATSGAGTTYGYTF. CDR3 in DNA: TGTGCCACCAGTGGGGCAGGGACAACCTATGGCTACACCTTC.

V and J are TRBV19 and TRBJ1-6; maybe TRBD1 (5 bases). The CDR3 spans 15 residues. The germline V gene has CDR1 LNHDA and CDR2 SQIVND (reference sequence). V lost 4 bases and J 3 bases, leaving 10 bases between the germline ends. CDR3 sequence (DNA): TGTGCCAGTAGTACTAGGGGCGACTATAATTCACCCCTCCACTTT. Encoded protein: CASSTRGDYNSPLHF.

V usage is TRBV5-4 and J usage is TRBJ2-7; possibly TRBD2 for D (6 bases). The CDR3 spans 14 residues. Looked up from germline, CDR1 is SGHNT and CDR2 is YYREEE (reference sequence). Trimming removed 4 bases from V and 0 bases from J, with 11 bases in between. The CDR3 coding sequence is TGTGCCAGCAGCCCTCGGGGGAACTCCTACGAGCAGTACTTC. It is translated as CASSPRGNSYEQYF.

V gene TRBV5-1 combines with J gene TRBJ2-1; 10 bases are a match to TRBD2. The CDR3 extends over 16 amino acids. CDR1 and CDR2 from the germline V gene are SGHRS and YFSETQ. Trimming cost V 3 bases and J 4 bases; bases outside gene matches: 7. The CDR3, as DNA: TGCGCCAGCAGCTCGACTAGCGGGCTATCGTACAATGAGCAGTTCTTC. Amino acid sequence: CASSSTSGLSYNEQFF.

This chain uses TRBV18 with TRBJ2-7; no definite D call. The CDR3 is 13 residues long. V lost 6 bases and J lost 4, with 13 bases in between. The germline CDR1 and CDR2 sequences are KGHSH and LQKENI. The CDR3 DNA follows: TGTGCCAGCTCCCCCGCCCCCGGGTACGAGCAGTACTTC. Translation gives CASSPAPGYEQYF.

The J gene is TRBJ2-7, the V gene TRBV5-1; 11 nucleotides align to TRBD2. Germline lookup yields CDR1 SGHRS and CDR2 YFSETQ. V shed 5 bases and J 0 bases; nucleotides not matched to a gene: 10. There are 17 residues in the CDR3. The CDR3 loop is CASRTGLAGAISYEQYF. The DNA for the CDR3 is TGCGCCAGCAGGACTGGACTAGCGGGCGCTATCTCCTACGAGCAGTACTTC.

The chain uses TRBV4-2 and TRBJ2-1, with TRBD1 matching over 8 bases. CDR3 length equals 13 residues. The germline V gene encodes CDR1 LGHNA and CDR2 YNFKEQ. Losses at the gene ends were 4 bases for V and 8 bases for J; bases not matched to a gene: 4. The CDR3 loop reads CASSPQGVDEQFF. CDR3 nucleotides: TGTGCCAGCAGCCCACAGGGGGTGGATGAGCAGTTCTTC.

The V call is TRBV19, the J call TRBJ2-1, with unresolved D. Looked up from germline, CDR1 is LNHDA and CDR2 is SQIVND (reference sequence). CDR3 length: 13 amino acids. Trimming removed 6 bases from V and 3 bases from J, with 9 bases in between. The CDR3 DNA follows: TGTGCCAGTAGCGAGCGAATCTACAATGAGCAGTTCTTC. It is translated as CASSERIYNEQFF.

J is TRBJ2-1 and V is TRBV18, with 12 bases lining up with TRBD2. This CDR3 is 16 amino acids long. V lost 2 bases to trimming and J lost 6 bases; unmatched junction nucleotides: 5. Germline V gene sequence: CDR1 KGHSH, CDR2 LQKENI. CDR3 region: CASSPVLAGGPNEQFF. The CDR3 DNA sequence: TGTGCCAGCTCACCAGTGCTAGCGGGAGGGCCCAATGAGCAGTTCTTC.

V and J are TRBV5-1 and TRBJ1-5, with 10 positions matching TRBD1. Germline loops: CDR1 SGHRS, CDR2 YFSETQ. Losses at the gene ends were 3 bases for V and 2 bases for J; bases not matched to a gene: 5. CDR3 size: 16 residues. Written as DNA, the CDR3 is TGCGCCAGCAGCTGGGGGGACAGGGGTGGCAATCAGCCCCAGCATTTT. It encodes CASSWGDRGGNQPQHF. Drawing the rest from reference TRBV5-1 and TRBJ1-5, the complete variable domain is KAGVTQTPRYLIKTRGQQVTLSCSPISGHRSVSWYQQTPGQGLQFLFEYFSETQRNKGNFPGRFSGRQFSNSRSEMNVSTLELGDSALYLCASSWGDRGGNQPQHFGDGTRLSIL.